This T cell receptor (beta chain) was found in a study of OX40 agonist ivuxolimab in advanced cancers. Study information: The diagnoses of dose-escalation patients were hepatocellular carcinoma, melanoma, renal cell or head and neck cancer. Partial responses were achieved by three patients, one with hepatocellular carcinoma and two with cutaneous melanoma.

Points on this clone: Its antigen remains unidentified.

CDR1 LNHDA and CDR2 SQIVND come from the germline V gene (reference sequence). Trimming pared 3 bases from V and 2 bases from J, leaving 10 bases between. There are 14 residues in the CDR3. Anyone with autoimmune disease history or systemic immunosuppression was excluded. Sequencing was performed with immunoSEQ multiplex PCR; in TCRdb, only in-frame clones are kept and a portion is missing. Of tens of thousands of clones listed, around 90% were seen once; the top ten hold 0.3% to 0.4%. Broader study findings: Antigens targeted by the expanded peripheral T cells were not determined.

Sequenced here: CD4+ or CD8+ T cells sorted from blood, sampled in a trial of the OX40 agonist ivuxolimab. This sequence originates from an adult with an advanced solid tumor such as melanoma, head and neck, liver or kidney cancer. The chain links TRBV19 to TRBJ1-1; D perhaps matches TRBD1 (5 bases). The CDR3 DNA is TGTGCCAGTAGTATGGGGGGGGTAAACACTGAAGCTTTCTTT. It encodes CASSMGGVNTEAFF.